The 7 T cell receptor beta chains in this list originate from one sample, sequenced in a study of T-cell reconstitution after alpha-beta-depleted transplantation in children. Unique molecular identifiers were built into the TCRbeta library. A single record per CDR3 protein comes from TCRdb applying MiXCR to the PCR reads. There are about 600,000 distinct CDR3 sequences in the sample; roughly a tenth occur only once, and 4% lies in the top ten. The sample consisted of PBMCs from the stem cell graft donor, taken from the stem cell graft. The receptors were sampled from a human donor who donated a stem cell graft to a child with acute myeloid leukemia.

The chain has TRBV3-1 and TRBJ2-4; D is unresolved. Trimming left V 0 bases short and J 4 bases short, with 16 bases between. Germline V gene data show CDR1 as LGHDT and CDR2 as YNNKEL (reference sequence). This CDR3 region has 17 residues. CDR3 nucleotide sequence: TGTGCCAGCAGCCAAGATGGGTGGCTAAGCTCTAAAAACATTCAGTACTTC. Encoded protein: CASSQDGWLSSKNIQYF.

This rearrangement joins TRBV6-2 or TRBV6-3 to TRBJ2-1; tentatively, D is TRBD2 (6 bases). The CDR3 has 14 amino acids. V lost 7 bases and J lost 8, with 18 bases in between. Looked up from germline, CDR1 is MNHEY and CDR2 is SVGEGT. Written as DNA, the CDR3 is TGTGCCAGCACCATGGGGAGAAGGGACTATGAGCAGTTCTTC. Protein sequence: CASTMGRRDYEQFF.

This clonotype was detected only a few times. V is TRBV30 and J is TRBJ2-1, with 7 bases aligning to TRBD2. V lost 2 bases, J lost 0 bases, and 4 bases stayed unmatched. Germline values: CDR1 GTSNPN, CDR2 SVGIG (reference sequence). The CDR3 covers 15 residues. Here the CDR3 DNA reads TGTGCCTGGAGTCTCGGGAGGAGCTCCTACAATGAGCAGTTCTTC. Translated: CAWSLGRSSYNEQFF.

This clonotype was seen many times. The rearrangement uses TRBV20-1 and TRBJ2-5; D gene uncertain. Germline CDR1 and CDR2: DFQATT and SNEGSKA (reference sequence). V was clipped by 0 bases and J by 5 bases, with 16 bases between them. The CDR3 is 15 amino acids. The CDR3 DNA is TGCAGTGCTAGAGATCCTAAGGGAACAAGGGAGACCCAGTACTTC. It encodes CSARDPKGTRETQYF.

This clonotype was seen ten or more times. This sequence joins TRBV12-3 or TRBV12-4 and TRBJ2-7, with D perhaps matching TRBD1 or TRBD2 (6 bases each). V dropped 7 bases and J dropped 6 bases, with 19 bases sitting between them. The CDR3 is made up of 14 amino acids. The CDR3 here is CASTWRGAWSEQYF. The CDR3 DNA reads as TGTGCCAGCACCTGGAGGGGGGCCTGGAGCGAGCAGTACTTC.

CDR3 protein: CASSFLLAGVTTDTQYF. CDR3 bases: TGTGCCAGCAGCTTTTTACTAGCGGGAGTTACCACAGATACGCAGTATTTT. This chain connects TRBV12-1 to TRBJ2-3; the table names TRBD2, a call not compared with the DNA. TRBV12-1 is marked as a pseudogene. The CDR3 is made up of 17 amino acids.

The chain carries TRBV29-1 and TRBJ2-1; 11 bases are shared with TRBD2. The V segment lost 4 bases and the J segment 7 bases; nucleotides outside the gene matches: 9. The CDR3 contains 15 residues. Germline-derived CDR1 and CDR2 are SQVTM and ANQGSEA. CDR3 in DNA: TGCAGCGTTGGGCCTAGCGGGAGGTGGGGGAATGAGCAGTTCTTC. Protein product: CSVGPSGRWGNEQFF.